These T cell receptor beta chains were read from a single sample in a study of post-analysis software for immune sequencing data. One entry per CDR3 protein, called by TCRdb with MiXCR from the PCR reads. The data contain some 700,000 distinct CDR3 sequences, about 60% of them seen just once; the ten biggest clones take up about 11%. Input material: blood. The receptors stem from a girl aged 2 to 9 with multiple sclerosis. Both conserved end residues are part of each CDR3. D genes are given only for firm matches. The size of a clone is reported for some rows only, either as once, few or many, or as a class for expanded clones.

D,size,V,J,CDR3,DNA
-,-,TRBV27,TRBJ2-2,CASSWAGETGELFF,TGTGCCAGCAGTTGGGCAGGGGAAACCGGGGAGCTGTTTTTT
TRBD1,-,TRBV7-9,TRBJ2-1,CASSLEGVGDRGTKEQFF,TGTGCCAGCAGCTTAGAAGGAGTAGGAGACAGGGGAACCAAAGAGCAGTTCTTC
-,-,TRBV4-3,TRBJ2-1,CASSQVPKPEQFF,TGCGCCAGCAGCCAAGTGCCGAAACCCGAGCAGTTCTTC
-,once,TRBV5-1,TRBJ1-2,CASSLAPMGFGNYGYTF,TGCGCCAGCAGCTTGGCCCCCATGGGGTTTGGTAACTATGGCTACACCTTC
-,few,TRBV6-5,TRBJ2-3,CASSYSGGGMGTDTQYF,TGTGCCAGCAGTTACTCCGGTGGTGGAATGGGCACAGATACGCAGTATTTT
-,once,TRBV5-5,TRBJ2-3,CASSLTTGRSDTQYF,TGTGCCAGCAGCTTGACGACAGGGAGGTCAGATACGCAGTATTTT
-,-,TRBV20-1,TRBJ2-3,CSAGRAWADPSTDTQYF,TGCAGTGCCGGCCGGGCGTGGGCGGACCCTAGCACAGATACGCAGTATTTT
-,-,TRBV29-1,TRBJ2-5,CSTATTGSETQYF,TGCAGCACCGCCACAACAGGGTCGGAGACCCAGTACTTC
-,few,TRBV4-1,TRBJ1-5,CASSQAPWGDYSNQPQHF,TGCGCCAGCAGCCAAGCGCCCTGGGGGGATTATAGCAATCAGCCCCAGCATTTT
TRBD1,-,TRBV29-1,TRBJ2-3,CSVSGQGNTDTQYF,TGCAGCGTGTCGGGACAGGGAAACACAGATACGCAGTATTTT
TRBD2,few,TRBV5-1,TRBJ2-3,CASSPTSGGLDTQYF,TGCGCCAGCAGCCCCACTAGCGGGGGGCTAGATACGCAGTATTTT
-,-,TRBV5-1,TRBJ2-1,CASSLPSDTYNEQFF,TGCGCCAGCAGCTTGCCTTCCGACACTTACAATGAGCAGTTCTTC
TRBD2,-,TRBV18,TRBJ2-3,CASSPPGGLTDTQYF,TGTGCCAGCTCACCACCGGGAGGGTTGACAGATACGCAGTATTTT
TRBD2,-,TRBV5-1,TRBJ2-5,CASSPGRGDGETQYF,TGCGCCAGCAGCCCGGGACGGGGGGACGGGGAGACCCAGTACTTC
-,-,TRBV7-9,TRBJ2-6,CASSLGGQGLSGANVLTF,TGTGCCAGCAGCTTAGGGGGGCAGGGTCTCTCTGGGGCCAACGTCCTGACTTTC
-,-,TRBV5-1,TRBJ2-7,CASSSHVGREGYEQYF,TGCGCCAGCAGCTCCCACGTAGGTCGGGAAGGCTACGAGCAGTACTTC
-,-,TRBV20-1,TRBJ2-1,CSARVVSRNNEQFF,TGCAGTGCTAGAGTTGTGTCCCGAAACAATGAGCAGTTCTTC
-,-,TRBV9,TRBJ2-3,CASSVGRSDTQYF,TGTGCCAGCAGCGTAGGGCGCTCAGATACGCAGTATTTT
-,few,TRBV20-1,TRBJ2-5,CSARLQAQETQYF,TGCAGTGCCCGGCTTCAGGCCCAAGAGACCCAGTACTTC
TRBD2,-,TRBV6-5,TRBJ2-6,CASSFGLAGISGANVLTF,TGTGCCAGCAGTTTCGGACTAGCGGGTATCTCTGGGGCCAACGTCCTGACTTTC
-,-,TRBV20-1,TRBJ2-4,CSASSPGRLKNIQYF,TGCAGTGCTAGTTCCCCCGGGCGACTCAAAAACATTCAGTACTTC
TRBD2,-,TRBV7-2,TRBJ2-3,CASSPVAGGRDTQYF,TGTGCCAGCAGCCCAGTAGCGGGGGGGAGGGATACGCAGTATTTT
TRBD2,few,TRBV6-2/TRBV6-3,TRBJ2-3,CASSYRVGGSHTDTQYF,TGTGCCAGCAGTTACCGCGTCGGCGGGAGTCACACAGATACGCAGTATTTT